These 12 T cell receptor beta chains originate from one sample sequenced in a study of T cell responses to AZD1222 COVID-19 vaccine. Sequenced by immunoSEQ multiplex PCR; TCRdb stores in-frame clones only, minus some. The data hold some 160,000 clones, with approximately 90% observed a single time. The source material was peripheral blood, sampled on day 0 of AZD1222 vaccination. The receptors originated from an adult in good health.

Notes on this clone: Other DNA sequences in the same sample also yield this CDR3. The CDR3, as DNA: TGTGCCAGCAGCCTTAGCGGGGACTCCTACAATGAGCAGTTCTTC. This sequence encodes CASSLSGDSYNEQFF. V and J are TRBV9 and TRBJ2-1; the match to TRBD2 covers 8 bases. CDR3 size: 15 residues. Per the germline V gene, CDR1 is SGDLS and CDR2 is YYNGEE. Trimming cost V 4 bases and J 0 bases; bases outside gene matches: 3.

The genes are TRBV5-1 and TRBJ2-5, with D unresolved. Germline CDR1 and CDR2: SGHRS and YFSETQ. The CDR3 totals 15 residues. Deletions cut 5 bases from V and 0 bases from J, with 14 bases between. CDR3 loop: CASSPGVSYQETQYF. The CDR3 nucleotides read TGCGCCAGCAGTCCAGGAGTATCGTACCAAGAGACCCAGTACTTC.

V is TRBV7-3 and J is TRBJ2-1; D not resolved. This CDR3 has 13 residues. CDR1 is SGHTA and CDR2 is FQGTGA in the germline V gene. Trimming removed 2 bases from V and 8 bases from J, with 10 bases in between. The CDR3 DNA follows: TGTGCCAGCAGCTTAGATAGAGGCGATGAGCAGTTCTTC. Its translation is CASSLDRGDEQFF.

The table lists this clone with a count of one. In DNA form, the CDR3 reads TGTGCCAGTAGTATTTATGGTCAGCCCCAGCATTTT. It codes for CASSIYGQPQHF. V gene TRBV19 combines with J gene TRBJ1-5; D unresolved. The CDR3 runs 12 residues. Germline V gives CDR1 LNHDA, CDR2 SQIVND (reference sequence). Trimming shortened V by 3 bases and J by 6 bases, and 6 bases separated the two germline ends.

The chain recombines TRBV5-8 with TRBJ1-2; D uncertain. This CDR3 contains 15 residues. Trimming took 3 bases from V and 6 from J, leaving 18 bases between them. Looked up from germline, CDR1 is SGHTS and CDR2 is YDEGEE. The CDR3 loop reads CASSSEHDAVNGYTF. CDR3 nucleotides: TGTGCCAGCAGCTCGGAACATGACGCAGTGAATGGCTACACCTTC.

A word on this clone: Relative to the germline gene, one junction end is altered; a read error may explain this. The chain carries TRBV28 and TRBJ2-4; weak D call: TRBD1 (5 bases). This CDR3 contains 16 residues. Germline CDR1 is MDHEN and CDR2 is SYDVKM. In DNA, the CDR3 is TGTGCCAACAGTTTAGTAGGAGACGGCAGGGAAAACATTCAGTACTTC. Translation gives CANSLVGDGRENIQYF.

The chain combines TRBV9 with TRBJ2-5; D is undetermined. Germline V gene sequence: CDR1 SGDLS, CDR2 YYNGEE. V lost 0 bases and J lost 0, with 9 bases in between. The length of the CDR3 is 15 residues. The CDR3 nucleotides are TGTGCCAGCAGCGTAGAGGGCAGCGACCAAGAGACCCAGTACTTC. Encoded protein: CASSVEGSDQETQYF.

The V and J genes are TRBV11-2 and TRBJ1-2, with no clear D. Germline V gene sequence: CDR1 SGHAT, CDR2 FQNNGV. The CDR3 spans 13 residues. V was shortened by 3 bases and J by 6 bases, with 11 bases between the two germline ends. The CDR3 DNA follows: TGTGCCAGCAGCTTTCCCGGCAGCCATGGCTACACCTTC. Translation gives CASSFPGSHGYTF.

This clone occurred once. The rearrangement uses TRBV2 and TRBJ1-5, with 7 bases aligning to TRBD1. There are 14 residues in the CDR3. With 8 bases clipped from V and 0 bases from J, the junction kept 4 bases outside the gene matches. CDR1 SNHLY and CDR2 FYNNEI come from the germline V gene. DNA of the CDR3: TGTGCCAGCGGGGACAGCAATAGCAATCAGCCCCAGCATTTT. Protein sequence: CASGDSNSNQPQHF.

The J gene is TRBJ2-3, the V gene TRBV4-1, with D maybe TRBD1 (6 bases). The CDR3 has 13 residues. Trimming took off 4 bases at V and 3 bases at J, with 8 bases between the two ends. The germline V gene has CDR1 MGHRA and CDR2 YSYEKL. The CDR3 DNA reads TGCGCCAGCAGCCCTCAGGGGACAGATACGCAGTATTTT. Its protein product is CASSPQGTDTQYF.

The chain joins TRBV27 to TRBJ1-2, with TRBD1 as a possible D gene (5 bases). CDR1 and CDR2 (germline): MNHEY, SMNVEV (reference sequence). The germline V and J ends were trimmed by 8 bases and 2 bases, with 12 bases remaining between them. The CDR3 is 13 amino acids. CDR3 DNA: TGTGCCAGCGCCCTTTCAGGGAACTATGGCTACACCTTC. This translates into CASALSGNYGYTF.

In DNA, the CDR3 is TGTGCCAGCAGTGTCTATAATTCACCCCTCCACTTT. This gives the protein CASSVYNSPLHF. V gene TRBV27 combines with J gene TRBJ1-6; D is uncertain. V was shortened by 5 bases and J by 3 bases, with 2 bases between the two germline ends. Germline V gives CDR1 MNHEY, CDR2 SMNVEV (reference sequence). The CDR3 is 12 residues long.